This entry lists 31 T cell receptor beta chains sequenced from one sample in a study of early T cells in non-severe SARS-CoV-2 infection. Via MiXCR, TCRdb re-called the 5' RACE reads, giving one row per CDR3 protein. The sample lists 55,000 or so distinct CDR3 sequences, under 7.5% occurring once. The source material was whole blood. The receptor source for this set is an adult who was a healthcare worker with PCR-confirmed SARS-CoV-2 infection or an uninfected control (not recorded which).

This clonotype was detected ten times or more. The V call is TRBV6-2 or TRBV6-3, the J call TRBJ1-6; possible D gene TRBD1, 5 bases. This CDR3 contains 15 residues. The V end lost 4 bases, the J end lost 7 bases, and 14 bases lay between the germline ends. Germline CDR1 reads MNHEY; CDR2 reads SVGEGT. CDR3 region: CASSWAAEGNSPLHF. CDR3 nucleotide sequence: TGTGCCAGCAGTTGGGCCGCGGAGGGGAATTCACCCCTCCACTTT.

This clonotype was counted ten times or more. This rearrangement joins TRBV19 to TRBJ2-3; a possible D gene is TRBD2 (6 bases). V lost 1 base to trimming and J lost 5 bases, with 7 bases between them. CDR1 is LNHDA and CDR2 is SQIVND in the germline V gene (reference sequence). CDR3 length: 13 amino acids. The CDR3 DNA reads as TGTGCCAGTAGTATAGGAGCGGGAGATACGCAGTATTTT. The encoded protein is CASSIGAGDTQYF.

The table lists this clonotype with many counts. CDR3 region: CASTSTLRQGRGYTF. The CDR3 coding sequence is TGTGCCAGCACCTCAACTCTCCGACAGGGTAGAGGCTACACCTTC. The chain employs TRBV6-6 and TRBJ1-2; 7 bases are shared with TRBD1. CDR3 length: 15 residues. Germline CDR1 reads MNHNY; CDR2 reads SVGAGI (reference sequence). J was trimmed by 8 bases and V by 7 bases; bases with no gene match: 16.

The V and J genes are TRBV19 and TRBJ2-2; 7 bases are shared with TRBD1. V dropped 5 bases and J dropped 4; count of bases not matched to a gene: 7. The germline CDR1 and CDR2 sequences are LNHDA and SQIVND (reference sequence). The CDR3 loop spans 15 amino acids. CDR3 protein: CASSGGQLVTGELFF. The CDR3 nucleotides read TGTGCCAGTAGTGGGGGACAGTTAGTCACCGGGGAGCTGTTTTTT.

This clonotype was counted ten times or more. The rearrangement links TRBV5-4 to TRBJ2-7; unclear D gene. V was shortened by 3 bases and J by 0 bases, with 7 bases between the two germline ends. The CDR3 has 13 amino acids. Germline-derived CDR1 and CDR2 are SGHNT and YYREEE (reference sequence). The CDR3 DNA is TGTGCCAGCAGCTCCCGCGACTCCTACGAGCAGTACTTC. Amino acid sequence: CASSSRDSYEQYF.

This clonotype has at least ten counts. The CDR3 DNA follows: TGTGCTAGTGGTTTGGCCGGATTAAGAGGGGGATCTGGAAACACCATATATTTT. It yields the protein CASGLAGLRGGSGNTIYF. The chain is built from TRBV12-5 and TRBJ1-3, with D maybe TRBD1 (6 bases). This CDR3 spans 18 amino acids. Trimming cost V 1 base and J 1 base, with 17 bases left between them. Looked up from germline, CDR1 is LGHNT and CDR2 is FRNRAP.

This clonotype has at least ten counts. This chain links TRBV6-5 with TRBJ2-1; maybe TRBD1 (6 bases). V was clipped by 5 bases and J by 8 bases, with 13 bases between them. CDR3 length: 13 residues. Germline V lookup: CDR1 MNHEY, CDR2 SVGAGI. The CDR3 region has the DNA TGTGCCAGCAGTCTCAGGGGATGGGATGAGCAGTTCTTC. It encodes CASSLRGWDEQFF.

This sequence joins TRBV5-1 and TRBJ1-1; possibly TRBD1 for D (5 bases). The V end lost 4 bases, the J end lost 6 bases, and 16 bases lay between the germline ends. The germline gives CDR1 SGHRS, CDR2 YFSETQ. CDR3 length: 14 residues. Here the CDR3 reads CASSTGTLAPEAFF. The CDR3 nucleotides are TGCGCCAGCAGCACGGGGACCCTAGCGCCTGAAGCTTTCTTT.

This clonotype was found many times. The chain uses TRBV6-5 and TRBJ1-1; the match to TRBD1 covers 8 bases. With 5 bases clipped from V and 5 bases from J, the junction kept 7 bases outside the gene matches. Germline CDR1 reads MNHEY; CDR2 reads SVGAGI. The CDR3 contains 14 residues. CDR3 protein: CASSQHRGRTEAFF. The CDR3 DNA sequence: TGTGCCAGCAGTCAACACAGGGGGAGGACTGAAGCTTTCTTT.

This clonotype was seen at least ten times. The genes are TRBV11-2 and TRBJ2-1, with D possibly TRBD2 on 7 matching bases. Germline lookup yields CDR1 SGHAT and CDR2 FQNNGV. The CDR3 is made up of 15 amino acids. Trimming took 3 bases from V and 2 from J, leaving 11 bases between them. This chain's CDR3 is CASSLVGGPYNEQFF. The CDR3 DNA reads TGTGCCAGCAGCTTGGTGGGGGGGCCCTACAATGAGCAGTTCTTC. Complete variable domain (other parts from reference TRBV11-2 and TRBJ2-1): EAGVAQSPRYKIIEKRQSVAFWCNPISGHATLYWYQQILGQGPKLLIQFQNNGVVDDSQLPKDRFSAERLKGVDSTLKIQPAKLEDSAVYLCASSLVGGPYNEQFFGPGTRLTVL.

The sample holds many counts of this clonotype. The rearrangement uses TRBV5-6 and TRBJ2-2; possibly TRBD2 for D (5 bases). Germline V gene data show CDR1 as SGHDT and CDR2 as YYEEEE. The CDR3 contains 15 residues. V lost 0 bases, J lost 0 bases, and 6 bases lay in between. CDR3 sequence reads: CASSLAGSNTGELFF. CDR3 sequence (DNA): TGTGCCAGCAGCTTGGCGGGGTCGAACACCGGGGAGCTGTTTTTT.

This clonotype was recorded at least ten times. V is TRBV6-5 and J is TRBJ1-2, with 9 bases that match TRBD1. The CDR3 has 15 amino acids. CDR1 is MNHEY and CDR2 is SVGAGI in the germline V gene. V dropped 7 bases and J dropped 3; count of bases not matched to a gene: 9. For the CDR3, the DNA is TGTGCCAGCAAGATCGGGGACAGGGCGTACTATGGCTACACCTTC. Protein sequence: CASKIGDRAYYGYTF.

This clonotype has just a few counts. The chain employs TRBV25-1 and TRBJ1-5; D gene ambiguous. The CDR3 has 13 residues. V lost 2 bases to trimming and J lost 5 bases, with 7 bases between them. Germline CDR1 MGHDK, CDR2 SYGVNS. The CDR3 DNA reads as TGTGCCAGCAGTGAACACGGACATCAGCCCCAGCATTTT. Protein product: CASSEHGHQPQHF. The full variable domain, its missing parts supplied by reference TRBV25-1 and TRBJ1-5, is EADIYQTPRYLVIGTGKKITLECSQTMGHDKMYWYQQDPGMELHLIHYSYGVNSTEKGDLSSESTVSRIRTEHFPLTLESARPSHTSQYLCASSEHGHQPQHFGDGTRLSIL.

This clonotype was observed many times. The chain recombines TRBV28 with TRBJ1-2, with TRBD1 matching over 8 bases. Germline-derived CDR1 and CDR2 are MDHEN and SYDVKM. The CDR3 length is 13 residues. J gave up 5 bases and V 8 bases, and 7 bases lay outside the gene matches. DNA for the CDR3: TGTGCCAGCCGCACCGGGACAGGATATGGCTACACCTTC. This sequence encodes CASRTGTGYGYTF.

This clonotype showed up many times. This chain links TRBV7-9 with TRBJ1-5, with D possibly being TRBD1 (6 bases). The CDR3 extends over 17 amino acids. V lost 0 bases and J lost 2, with 14 bases in between. Germline lookup yields CDR1 SEHNR and CDR2 FQNEAQ (reference sequence). The CDR3 nucleotides are TGTGCCAGCAGCTTAGCATACCAGGGGATAGGCAATCAGCCCCAGCATTTT. Translating it yields CASSLAYQGIGNQPQHF.

In this sample, this clonotype turned up many times. The V gene is TRBV10-3, the J gene TRBJ2-7, with TRBD1 matching over 10 bases. The trim removed 4 bases at V and 2 bases at J, leaving 5 bases unmatched. This CDR3 has 15 amino acids. Germline V gene lookup returns CDR1 ENHRY and CDR2 SYGVKD. CDR3 nucleotides: TGTGCCATCAGTGCGGACAGGGGGATGACCTACGAGCAGTACTTC. Translated, it gives CAISADRGMTYEQYF.

This clonotype was detected many times. In DNA, the CDR3 is TGTGCCAGCAGCCAGGTTGGACAGAAGTTATATGGCTACACCTTC. It encodes CASSQVGQKLYGYTF. The chain is built from TRBV3-1 and TRBJ1-2, with a possible D match to TRBD1 (6 bases). From germline, CDR1 is LGHDT and CDR2 YNNKEL (reference sequence). The CDR3 spans 15 residues. Trimming removed 3 bases at V and 5 bases at J, with 16 bases between.

The chain employs TRBV11-2 and TRBJ2-5, with TRBD2 identical over 12 bases. Looked up from germline, CDR1 is SGHAT and CDR2 is FQNNGV. V shed 5 bases and J 5 bases; nucleotides not matched to a gene: 9. This CDR3 has 16 residues. The CDR3 protein is CASSRTSGASGETQYF. Written as DNA, the CDR3 is TGTGCCAGCAGCCGGACTAGCGGGGCCTCAGGGGAGACCCAGTACTTC.

This clonotype was seen a handful of times. The chain joins TRBV18 to TRBJ2-1, with 7 bases that match TRBD1. The CDR3 sequence is 16 residues long. Germline CDR1 reads KGHSH; CDR2 reads LQKENI. The trim removed 1 base at V and 6 bases at J, leaving 9 bases unmatched. DNA of the CDR3: TGTGCCAGCTCACCACGGGGCAGGGGGTATGGCAATGAGCAGTTCTTC. Its protein is CASSPRGRGYGNEQFF.

This clonotype was seen ten or more times. The rearrangement links TRBV11-2 to TRBJ2-1, with unresolved D. Germline V gene sequence: CDR1 SGHAT, CDR2 FQNNGV. The V and J ends lost 0 bases and 4 bases respectively, with 7 bases between them. This CDR3 is 14 amino acids long. CDR3 amino acids: CASSLDPGYNEQFF. As DNA, the CDR3 is TGTGCCAGCAGCTTAGATCCCGGATACAATGAGCAGTTCTTC.

This clonotype appeared many times. The chain uses TRBV4-3 and TRBJ1-3, with D tentatively TRBD1 (5 bases). CDR3 length: 16 amino acids. The V and J ends lost 2 bases and 4 bases respectively, with 15 bases between them. Germline V CDR1 and CDR2: LGHNA, YSLEER. The CDR3 DNA sequence: TGCGCCAGCAGCCAAACATCACAGGTTCCCGGAAACACCATATATTTT. Amino acids: CASSQTSQVPGNTIYF.

This clonotype was observed many times. The chain employs TRBV29-1 and TRBJ2-1; the D gene is possibly TRBD1 (6 bases). Trimming removed 2 bases at V and 0 bases at J, with 8 bases between. The CDR3 extends over 14 amino acids. CDR1 SQVTM and CDR2 ANQGSEA come from the germline V gene. CDR3 residues: CSVETDSSYNEQFF. The CDR3 nucleotides read TGCAGCGTTGAAACGGACAGCTCCTACAATGAGCAGTTCTTC.

This clonotype showed up many times. V is TRBV29-1 and J is TRBJ1-1; D is unresolved. This CDR3 is built from 11 residues. V was trimmed by 0 bases and J by 7 bases, leaving 6 bases between them. Germline V gene lookup returns CDR1 SQVTM and CDR2 ANQGSEA. The chain's CDR3 is CSVEEQIEAFF. The CDR3 nucleotides are TGCAGCGTTGAAGAACAGATTGAAGCTTTCTTT.

This sequence joins TRBV6-2 or TRBV6-3 and TRBJ2-5; TRBD2 matches at 9 bases. J gave up 3 bases and V 0 bases, and 5 bases lay outside the gene matches. Germline V gene sequence: CDR1 MNHEY, CDR2 SVGEGT. This CDR3 is 16 amino acids long. In nucleotides, the CDR3 is TGTGCCAGCAGTTACTCGAGGCAGCGGGGGGAAGAGACCCAGTACTTC. As protein: CASSYSRQRGEETQYF.

This clonotype has more than one count but fewer than ten. This sequence joins TRBV7-9 and TRBJ1-5; D unresolved. The CDR3 runs 15 residues. Trimming left V 1 base short and J 0 bases short, with 7 bases between. Germline CDR1 reads SEHNR; CDR2 reads FQNEAQ (reference sequence). For the CDR3, the DNA is TGTGCCAGCAGCTTAGGGGCTATTAGCAATCAGCCCCAGCATTTT. Protein: CASSLGAISNQPQHF.

This clonotype was seen at least ten times. The chain couples TRBV19 to TRBJ2-7; D is perhaps TRBD2 (5 bases). CDR1 is LNHDA, CDR2 SQIVND, per germline (reference sequence). This CDR3 region has 14 residues. V was pared by 6 bases and J by 6 bases, with 18 bases between. CDR3 coding DNA: TGTGCCAGTAGACGGCTAGGTCCGGGGAGCGAGCAGTACTTC. It translates to CASRRLGPGSEQYF.

This clonotype has at least ten counts. The chain couples TRBV4-1 to TRBJ2-7; tentatively, D is TRBD1 (5 bases). Germline V gene sequence: CDR1 MGHRA, CDR2 YSYEKL. The CDR3 extends over 13 amino acids. Trimming took off 2 bases at V and 3 bases at J, with 8 bases between the two ends. The CDR3 DNA follows: TGCGCCAGCAGCCAACGTCAGGGCTACGAGCAGTACTTC. Its translation is CASSQRQGYEQYF.

The chain couples TRBV23-1 to TRBJ2-6; D uncertain. TRBV23-1 has ORF status, its function being uncertain. Between the trimmed V and J ends, which lost 6 bases and 2 bases, there was a span of 17 bases. The CDR3 covers 17 residues. CDR3 loop: CASSPRQVRPGANVLTF. CDR3 nucleotides: TGCGCCAGCAGCCCCCGGCAGGTTCGACCTGGGGCCAACGTCCTGACTTTC.

The V and J genes are TRBV7-6 and TRBJ2-1; D not resolved. The CDR3 has 15 residues. V gave up 3 bases and J gave up 3 bases, with 12 bases separating them. CDR1 and CDR2 (germline): SGHVS, FNYEAQ. CDR3 sequence (DNA): TGTGCCAGCAGCTTTGAGCCGGGCCACTACAATGAGCAGTTCTTC. Protein: CASSFEPGHYNEQFF. Full variable domain (rest looked up from reference TRBV7-6 and TRBJ2-1): GAGVSQSPRYKVTKRGQDVALRCDPISGHVSLYWYRQALGQGPEFLTYFNYEAQQDKSGLPNDRFSAERPEGSISTLTIQRTEQRDSAMYRCASSFEPGHYNEQFFGPGTRLTVL.

This clonotype was observed at least ten times. V usage is TRBV5-4 and J usage is TRBJ2-3; 10 positions agree with TRBD2. Germline lookup yields CDR1 SGHNT and CDR2 YYREEE (reference sequence). There are 16 residues in the CDR3. The ends lost 4 bases at V and 2 bases at J; junction bases unmatched: 7. This chain's CDR3 is CASSIGLAAITDTQYF. CDR3 nucleotide sequence: TGTGCCAGCAGCATAGGACTAGCGGCGATCACAGATACGCAGTATTTT.

This chain connects TRBV12-3 or TRBV12-4 to TRBJ2-1, with a weak D call TRBD2 (7 bases). CDR3 length: 15 residues. Between the trimmed V and J ends, which lost 1 base and 4 bases, there was a span of 11 bases. This CDR3 reads CASSLGRGLYNEQFF. In DNA form, the CDR3 reads TGTGCCAGCAGTTTAGGGCGGGGGCTTTACAATGAGCAGTTCTTC.